This T cell receptor beta chain was identified in a study of cytomegalovirus exposure and HLA in healthy donors. For the study at large: Earlier, 95 million to 120 million unique TCR beta sequences were recovered from roughly 200 million T cells by an analysis. The Caucasian-associated ancestry cluster held less than 85% of roughly 370 genotyped donors.

PCR employed 60 Vbeta and 13 Jbeta primers. Method: immunoSEQ multiplex PCR; TCRdb's copy keeps in-frame clones and lacks some. Seen here are 100,000 to 120,000 clones, around 83% observed once, and the top ten hold roughly 2.9%. V was cut by 5 bases and J by 4 bases, with 18 bases left in between. Per germline, CDR1 SGHTA and CDR2 FQGNSA. This CDR3 has 15 residues. The donors, nominally healthy at sampling, likely had unrecorded immune exposures. The chain couples TRBV7-2 to TRBJ2-7, with D possibly matching TRBD2 (7 bases). The sequenced sample consisted of PBMCs. This TCR was sampled from a woman in her fifties or sixties in good health and CMV-seropositive. This CDR3 reads CASSHPGLGGYEQYF. In nucleotides, the CDR3 is TGTGCCAGCAGCCACCCCGGACTAGGGGGATACGAGCAGTACTTC.